This TCR beta chain appears in the sequencing data of a study of shared clonotypes between healthy human individuals. The germline V gene encodes CDR1 SNHLY and CDR2 FYNNEI. CDR3 length: 13 amino acids. The V end lost 6 bases, the J end lost 8 bases, and 14 bases lay between the germline ends. Genomic DNA of each subset was evenly split across several immunoSEQ plates. Replicate PCRs from sorted subsets contained 200 ng DNA, which is roughly 30,000 T cell genomes. Clones were sequenced by immunoSEQ multiplex PCR, and TCRdb holds only the in-frame ones, with some missing. The sample lists roughly 2 million clones, roughly 94% seen once, with more than 0.1% in the top ten. On this clone itself: The antigen remains unidentified.

Whole-study results and caveats: Among non-shared clonotypes, generation probabilities were lower than among those shared by all four donors.

The sequence came from a man between 18 and 35 years old in good health. The sequencing sample was made of naive CD4+ T cells sorted from blood. Subset: CD45RA+ positively selected. The V gene is TRBV2, the J gene TRBJ2-1, with D perhaps matching TRBD1 or TRBD2 (5 bases each). In nucleotides, the CDR3 is TGTGCCAGCAGCCCTGGGACCCACGATGAGCAGTTCTTC. As protein: CASSPGTHDEQFF.